A selection of T cell receptor beta chains follows, all from one sample in a study of T cell responses to AZD1222 COVID-19 vaccine. Some clones are missing from TCRdb's copy, which holds only in-frame ones; the method was immunoSEQ multiplex PCR. The table records about 83,000 clones, 80% to 90% of them present only once. Material: peripheral blood, obtained on day 0 of AZD1222 vaccination. All receptors come from an adult in good health. CDR3s include the opening cysteine and the closing phenylalanine or tryptophan. D genes are given only for firm matches. Size is omitted from some rows. Given values are once, few, many or a class for expanded clones.

TRBD2 TRBJ2-1 few TRBV11-2 CASSGGLAGVISYNEQFF TGTGCCAGCAGCGGGGGACTAGCGGGCGTAATCTCCTACAATGAGCAGTTCTTC
TRBD1 TRBJ1-5 - TRBV28 CASRDGTASNQPQHF TGTGCCAGCAGGGACGGGACAGCAAGCAATCAGCCCCAGCATTTT
- TRBJ2-3 once TRBV3-1/TRBV3-2 CASSQDQPGLNTQYF TGTGCCAGCAGCCAAGACCAGCCGGGATTGAATACGCAGTATTTT
- TRBJ1-6 - TRBV3-1/TRBV3-2 CASSQSSSPLHF TGTGCCAGCAGCCAAAGCAGTTCACCCCTCCACTTT
TRBD2 TRBJ2-2 - TRBV3-1/TRBV3-2 CASRGGTSLTGELFF TGTGCCAGCCGAGGCGGGACTAGTCTTACCGGGGAGCTGTTTTTT
- TRBJ1-5 - TRBV10-3 CAINPESNNQPQHF TGTGCCATCAACCCCGAGAGCAACAATCAGCCCCAGCATTTT
- TRBJ1-2 few TRBV27 CASSLSIRGAGYGYTF TGTGCCAGCAGTTTATCGATAAGAGGGGCGGGCTATGGCTACACCTTC
TRBD1 TRBJ1-1 - TRBV6-2/TRBV6-3 CASSSGQVTRAEAFF TGTGCCAGCAGTTCCGGACAGGTGACGCGGGCTGAAGCTTTCTTT
TRBD2 TRBJ2-1 once TRBV5-4 CASSRGVAGESYNEQFF TGTGCCAGCAGCCGGGGGGTAGCGGGAGAAAGCTACAATGAGCAGTTCTTC
TRBD2 TRBJ2-5 once TRBV27 CASSLSAGRAFETQYF TGTGCCAGCAGTCTGAGCGCCGGGAGGGCATTCGAGACCCAGTACTTC
TRBD2 TRBJ2-7 few TRBV29-1 CSARLASYEQYF TGCAGCGCCCGACTAGCGAGCTACGAGCAGTACTTC
- TRBJ1-2 - TRBV4-1 CASSQGQRPNFFGYTF TGCGCCAGCAGCCAAGGACAGCGGCCAAATTTCTTTGGCTACACCTTC
- TRBJ2-4 once TRBV10-3 CAISEPGLAPNIQYF TGTGCCATCAGTGAACCAGGCTTGGCCCCAAACATTCAGTACTTC
- TRBJ2-7 - TRBV6-5 CASTVRLGHREQYF TGTGCCAGCACCGTCCGACTGGGTCATAGGGAGCAGTACTTC
TRBD1 TRBJ2-7 - TRBV3-1/TRBV3-2 CASSQGTGLSEQYF TGTGCCAGCAGCCAAGGGACAGGTCTCTCCGAGCAGTACTTC
TRBD1 TRBJ1-3 - TRBV5-1 CASSLIQGSFSGNTIYF TGCGCCAGCAGCTTGATACAGGGGTCTTTCTCTGGAAACACCATATATTTT
- TRBJ2-7 - TRBV6-5 CASSTGSGEQYF TGTGCCAGCAGTACCGGCTCGGGGGAGCAGTACTTC
- TRBJ2-7 - TRBV5-1 CASSLTGTGVYEQYF TGCGCCAGCAGCTTGACCGGGACGGGGGTATACGAGCAGTACTTC
TRBD2 TRBJ2-1 - TRBV28 CANRRLAGVRGGHYNEQFF TGTGCCAACAGACGTCTAGCGGGAGTGAGAGGGGGCCATTACAATGAGCAGTTCTTC
- TRBJ2-7 - TRBV18 CASSPRFGEQYF TGTGCCAGCTCACCCAGGTTCGGAGAGCAGTACTTC
- TRBJ1-6 - TRBV18 CASGVIGGVSKAPLHF TGTGCCAGCGGAGTAATCGGGGGCGTGAGCAAGGCACCCCTCCACTTT
TRBD1 TRBJ2-7 - TRBV19 CASSIGQGGKQYF TGTGCCAGTAGTATTGGACAGGGAGGTAAGCAGTACTTC
TRBD1 TRBJ1-1 - TRBV4-2 CASSQSSSGGYSEAFF TGTGCCAGCAGCCAATCATCCTCAGGGGGTTACTCTGAAGCTTTCTTT
TRBD2 TRBJ2-3 - TRBV11-3 CASSRTSGRNTQYF TGTGCCAGCAGCCGGACTAGCGGGAGGAATACGCAGTATTTT
TRBD1 TRBJ2-7 - TRBV30 CAWRPGQGLGEQYF TGTGCCTGGAGGCCCGGACAGGGGTTAGGGGAGCAGTACTTC
- TRBJ2-3 - TRBV20-1 CSARYGDTQYF TGCAGTGCAAGATATGGGGATACGCAGTATTTT
TRBD1 TRBJ2-2 - TRBV7-2 CASSLQGQGTTGELFF TGTGCCAGCAGCTTACAGGGACAGGGGACGACCGGGGAGCTGTTTTTT
- TRBJ2-7 - TRBV29-1 CSVLKLTGISYEQYF TGCAGCGTTCTAAAATTGACCGGGATCTCCTACGAGCAGTACTTC
TRBD1 TRBJ2-2 - TRBV5-1 CASSTQGTGELFF TGCGCCAGCAGCACACAGGGGACCGGGGAGCTGTTTTTT
- TRBJ2-3 - TRBV11-2 CASSLETRDTQYF TGTGCCAGCAGCTTAGAGACTAGGGATACGCAATATTTT
- TRBJ2-1 - TRBV28 CASSRSGQGGNEQFF TGTGCCAGCAGCCGGTCCGGGCAAGGGGGGAATGAGCAGTTCTTC
- TRBJ1-5 - TRBV6-5 CASRLFRDSNQPQHF TGTGCCAGCAGACTGTTTAGGGATAGCAATCAGCCCCAGCATTTT
- TRBJ1-1 - TRBV7-9 CASSLAGTSNTEAFF TGTGCCAGCAGCTTAGCCGGGACATCGAACACTGAAGCTTTCTTT
- TRBJ1-2 - TRBV6-5 CASSTGNYGYTF TGTGCCAGCAGTACAGGGAACTATGGCTACACCTTC
- TRBJ2-5 - TRBV6-1 CASSEAPGNQETQYF TGTGCCAGCAGTGAAGCGCCCGGCAATCAAGAGACCCAGTACTTC
- TRBJ2-7 - TRBV11-3 CASSLSKGSSYEQYF TGTGCCAGCAGCTTAAGTAAAGGGTCGAGCTACGAGCAGTACTTC
- TRBJ1-1 - TRBV5-1 CASSLRTGYNTEAFF TGCGCCAGCAGCCTACGCACAGGTTACAACACTGAAGCTTTCTTT
- TRBJ2-2 - TRBV9 CASSLRTEPPGTPRLFF TGTGCCAGCAGCCTCCGGACAGAACCACCGGGGACTCCTAGGCTGTTTTTT
- TRBJ1-5 - TRBV30 CAWSLAGVSNQPQHF TGTGCCTGGAGTCTGGCGGGGGTTAGCAATCAGCCCCAGCATTTT
- TRBJ1-2 - TRBV6-2/TRBV6-3 CASSTLVLRTANYGYTF TGTGCCAGCAGTACCCTCGTACTTAGGACAGCTAACTATGGCTACACCTTC
- TRBJ1-1 - TRBV10-3 CAISESRGITEAFF TGTGCCATCAGTGAGTCAAGGGGCATCACTGAAGCTTTCTTT
- TRBJ2-2 few TRBV28 CASSLGGPNTGELFF TGTGCCAGCAGTTTAGGAGGCCCGAACACCGGGGAGCTGTTTTTT
- TRBJ1-2 - TRBV27 CASSDGPRIYGYTF TGTGCCAGCAGCGATGGCCCCAGGATCTATGGCTACACCTTC
- TRBJ2-1 once TRBV4-2 CASSQPSESVRANEQFF TGTGCCAGCAGCCAACCTTCCGAGAGCGTAAGGGCCAATGAGCAGTTCTTC
TRBD1 TRBJ2-1 once TRBV6-6 CASSSGQGPYNEQFF TGTGCCAGCAGTTCGGGACAGGGGCCTTACAATGAGCAGTTCTTC
TRBD2 TRBJ2-2 - TRBV5-1 CASSLDGRADIGELFF TGCGCCAGCAGCTTGGACGGGAGGGCCGATATCGGGGAGCTGTTTTTT
TRBD2 TRBJ2-5 - TRBV29-1 CSVGQGLAGGDVWTQYF TGCAGCGTTGGACAGGGTCTAGCGGGGGGGGATGTGTGGACCCAGTACTTC
- TRBJ1-1 - TRBV20-1 CSVKGKEAFF TGCAGTGTTAAGGGAAAAGAAGCTTTCTTT
- TRBJ2-2 - TRBV9 CASSPGSANTGELFF TGTGCCAGCAGCCCCGGGAGCGCGAACACCGGGGAGCTGTTTTTT
- TRBJ2-7 - TRBV1 CTSSQGKASGRAYEQYF TGCACCAGCAGCCAAGGGAAGGCTAGCGGGAGGGCCTACGAGCAGTACTTC